Only one count was recorded for the clone carrying this T cell receptor (beta chain). The V and J ends lost 1 base and 4 bases respectively, with 7 bases between them. Looked up from germline, CDR1 is MDHEN and CDR2 is SYDVKM. This CDR3 has 13 residues. The method was immunoSEQ multiplex PCR; TCRdb's version includes in-frame clones alone and lacks a portion of them. This table has about 200,000 clones, approximately 88% appearing once. The data were obtained in a study of blood T cell repertoires in COVID-19. Sequenced input: PBMCs or T cells enriched from blood (not recorded which). The genes are TRBV28 and TRBJ1-2, with D tentatively TRBD1 (5 bases). The source is a woman aged 18-30 years who had recovered from COVID-19. In DNA, the CDR3 is TGTGCCAGCAGTTTATCGGACATCTATGGCTACACCTTC. Its translation: CASSLSDIYGYTF.